This TCR beta chain was retrieved from a study of tumor-infiltrating lymphocytes in primary liver carcinoma. With respect to this clonotype: This may be a read error: a much more frequent sequence differs by one nucleotide.

This CDR3 contains 15 residues. Unsorted whole blood served as the source of blood RNA, and germline DNA was extracted as well. A primer matching the constant region was used to make TCR beta cDNA from 500 to 650 ng of total RNA. Modified slightly, ARM-PCR produced TCR beta libraries over three nested multiplex PCR rounds. In the first two PCR rounds, TRBV1-TRBV30 forward primers were paired with a C-beta reverse primer, and each round lasted roughly 9 cycles. TCRdb passed the multiplex PCR reads through MiXCR, listing each CDR3 protein once. Counted here are 300,000 to 350,000 distinct CDR3 sequences, around 50% occurring once; the ten biggest clones make up over 15%.

The TCR originated in a woman in her 30s with primary liver carcinoma and hepatitis B virus infection. The sequencing sample was made of peripheral blood. The chain carries TRBV21-1 and TRBJ2-7. TRBV21-1 is listed as a pseudogene. Here the CDR3 DNA reads TGTGCCAGCAGCACCTTCGCGGTCGGGCCCTACGAGCAGTACTTC. It encodes CASSTFAVGPYEQYF.